This TCR beta chain is drawn from a study of shared clonotypes between healthy human individuals. Some clones are missing from TCRdb's copy, which holds only in-frame ones; the method was immunoSEQ multiplex PCR. The sample gives some 1 million clones, around 76% of which show up once; 1.4% to 1.5% is in the top ten. The CDR3 has 13 amino acids. Trimming took 3 bases from V and 2 from J; bases not matched to a gene: 1. CDR1 MDHEN and CDR2 SYDVKM come from the germline V gene. The sample comprised memory CD4+ T cells sorted from blood. The subset is: CD45RA-negative fraction. The clonotype comes from a man aged 18 to 29 in good health. V usage is TRBV28 and J usage is TRBJ2-7; TRBD1 matches 7 bases. DNA for the CDR3: TGTGCCAGCAGTTTTGACAGGGCCTACGAGCAGTACTTC. Encoded protein: CASSFDRAYEQYF. Using reference TRBV28 and TRBJ2-7 for the parts outside the CDR3, the full variable domain is DVKVTQSSRYLVKRTGEKVFLECVQDMDHENMFWYRQDPGLGLRLIYFSYDVKMKEKGDIPEGYSVSREKKERFSLILESASTNQTSMYLCASSFDRAYEQYFGPGTRLTVT.